This T cell receptor (beta chain) was captured in a study of T-cell memory formation after mild COVID-19. The overall study: Largely donor-specific TCR clusters were found. Whole-study results and caveats: CD8+ contracting clones occupied EMRA, while CD4+ ones occupied mainly CM and EM.

TCRdb re-analysed the 5' RACE reads in MiXCR, keeping a single row per CDR3 protein. This table has about 470,000 distinct CDR3 sequences, roughly 18% appearing once. This clonotype turned up a few times. Its antigen remains unidentified. Material for sequencing was PBMCs or a T cell subset sorted from them (not recorded which). This TCR was sampled from an adult woman who had mild COVID-19 (a few samples of this study predate the infection). Cell type and time point are not known.

CDR3 protein: CASSPAGVWTEAFF. As DNA, the CDR3 is TGTGCCAGCAGTCCCGCAGGGGTGTGGACTGAAGCTTTCTTT. The chain combines TRBV12-3 or TRBV12-4 with TRBJ1-1, with TRBD1 as a possible D gene (6 bases). With 5 bases removed from V and 5 bases from J, the gap between germline ends came to 15 bases. This CDR3 has 14 amino acids.